Listed below are T cell receptor beta chains from one sample, sequenced in a study of monozygotic twins with inflammatory bowel disease. From its re-call of the 5' RACE reads, TCRdb lists each CDR3 protein once, without DNA. The sample's table shows about 380,000 distinct CDR3 sequences. Material: blood. The receptors were gathered from a human donor with ulcerative colitis or Crohn's disease, or a healthy co-twin of an affected twin (not recorded which). CDR3s include the opening cysteine and the closing phenylalanine or tryptophan.

j_call	v_call	cdr3_aa
TRBJ2-3	TRBV20-1	CSAATGDYTDTQYF
TRBJ2-3	TRBV11-1	CASSLGPPAIGGRDTDTQYF
TRBJ1-6	TRBV4-2	CASSYRDRGNSPLHF
TRBJ1-5	TRBV6-5	CASSNWDREGNQPQHF
TRBJ2-2	TRBV24-1	CATSDPGGSNTGELFF
TRBJ1-4	TRBV12-3/TRBV12-4	CASSLSGWGEKLFF
TRBJ2-1	TRBV5-1	CASERGAVSYNEQFF
TRBJ1-2	TRBV4-1	CASSPPGQGDYGYTF
TRBJ2-7	TRBV27	CASSFTGGRGSYEQYF
TRBJ2-3	TRBV6-2/TRBV6-3	CASSYRQGRFRTDTQYF
TRBJ2-7	TRBV7-3	CASSLSSGGASSYEQYF
TRBJ2-5	TRBV4-3	CASSLLAGPKETQYF
TRBJ2-4	TRBV6-2/TRBV6-3	CASRITGEGAKNIQYF
TRBJ2-1	TRBV5-1	CASSLARARGEQFF
TRBJ2-7	TRBV10-3	CAIGTSTYEQYF
TRBJ1-4	TRBV7-2	CASSLAGQTNEKLFF
TRBJ2-1	TRBV20-1	CSAREAGGPPYNEQFF
TRBJ1-4	TRBV3-1	CASSHWDREEKLFF
TRBJ2-3	TRBV7-8	CASSFSIGTSGASSTDTQYF
TRBJ2-1	TRBV5-1	CASGGLGGPYNEQFF
TRBJ2-5	TRBV18	CASSPLSGVETQYF
TRBJ2-3	TRBV20-1	CSAPQGGGAPTSTDTQYF
TRBJ2-2	TRBV3-1	CASSQVQGVVGELFF
TRBJ1-4	TRBV12-3/TRBV12-4	CASSSTATNEKLFF
TRBJ2-4	TRBV5-1	CAGSYGRGVGNIQYF
TRBJ2-7	TRBV29-1	CSVETVNSYEQYF
TRBJ2-7	TRBV7-9	CASSFTGVGSYEQYF
TRBJ2-7	TRBV12-3/TRBV12-4	CASSFSGGVNEQYF
TRBJ1-1	TRBV5-1	CASSLGPGGTGNTEAFF
TRBJ1-5	TRBV6-1	CASSTVASRSAQPQHF
TRBJ2-5	TRBV20-1	CSAREGGASSETQYF
TRBJ1-2	TRBV29-1	CSVVRVTGGYTF
TRBJ1-6	TRBV20-1	CSARDRGGRDSPLHF
TRBJ1-1	TRBV10-3	CAISVQNTEAFF
TRBJ2-1	TRBV12-3/TRBV12-4	CASRGLAGENEQFF
TRBJ1-3	TRBV18	CASSPWGNTIYF
TRBJ1-2	TRBV12-3/TRBV12-4	CASSFPTLGSYGYTF
TRBJ1-6	TRBV5-1	CASSLEGDSSYNSPLHF
TRBJ2-1	TRBV11-1	CASSSSRGGYNEQFF
TRBJ2-7	TRBV12-3/TRBV12-4	CASKGDLGDSNYEQYF
TRBJ1-4	TRBV5-1	CASSPGTATNEKLFF
TRBJ2-5	TRBV12-3/TRBV12-4	CASSQRGAWYQETQYF
TRBJ2-7	TRBV7-6	CASSLGPFEQYF
TRBJ1-5	TRBV12-3/TRBV12-4	CASSGTGGTFSNQPQHF
TRBJ2-1	TRBV13	CASSKRPRTHLLDLSYNEQFF
TRBJ2-5	TRBV5-6	CASSPRLVETQYF
TRBJ1-1	TRBV4-1	CASSSFGHRNTEAFF
TRBJ1-6	TRBV7-3	CASSLSRPSPLHF